This TCR beta chain stems from a study of control samples from healthy donors and cancer patients. Generated by immunoSEQ multiplex PCR, the TCRdb table keeps only in-frame clones and is missing some. The sample has approximately 150,000 clones; about 94% are singletons. The V gene lost 3 bases and the J gene lost 4 bases, with 7 bases spanning the gap. Germline loops: CDR1 MNHEY, CDR2 SMNVEV (reference sequence). CDR3 length equals 13 residues. The clonotype comes from a man between 60 and 70 years old with colorectal cancer. This chain joins TRBV27 and TRBJ1-5, with D perhaps TRBD1 (5 bases). Sequencing input: PBMCs. The CDR3 nucleotides read TGTGCCAGCAGTTTGACAGCAAATCAGCCCCAGCATTTT. Its protein product is CASSLTANQPQHF.